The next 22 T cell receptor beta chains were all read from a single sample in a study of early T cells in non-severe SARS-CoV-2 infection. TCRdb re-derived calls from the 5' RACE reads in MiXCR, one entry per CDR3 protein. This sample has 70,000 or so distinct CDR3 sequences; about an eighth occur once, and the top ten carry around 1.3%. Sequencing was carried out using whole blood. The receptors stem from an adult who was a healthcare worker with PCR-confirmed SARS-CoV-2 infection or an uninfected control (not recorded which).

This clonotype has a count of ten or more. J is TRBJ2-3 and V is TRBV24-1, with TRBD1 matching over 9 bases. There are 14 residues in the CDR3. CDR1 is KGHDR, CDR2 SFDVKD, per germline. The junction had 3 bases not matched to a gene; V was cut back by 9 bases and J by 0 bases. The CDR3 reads CATAGTGSTDTQYF. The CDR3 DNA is TGTGCCACCGCCGGGACAGGGAGCACAGATACGCAGTATTTT.

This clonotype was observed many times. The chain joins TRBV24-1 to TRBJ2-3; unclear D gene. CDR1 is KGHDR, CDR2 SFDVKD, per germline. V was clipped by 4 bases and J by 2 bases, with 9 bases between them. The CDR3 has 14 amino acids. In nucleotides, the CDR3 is TGTGCCACCAGTGACACGGTACTCACAGATACGCAGTATTTT. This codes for CATSDTVLTDTQYF.

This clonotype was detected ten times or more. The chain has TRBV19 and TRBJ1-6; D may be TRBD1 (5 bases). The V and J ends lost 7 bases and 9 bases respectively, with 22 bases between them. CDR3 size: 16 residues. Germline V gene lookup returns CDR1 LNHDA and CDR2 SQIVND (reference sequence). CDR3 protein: CASTSNRGSIGSPLHF. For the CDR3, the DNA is TGTGCCAGTACCTCAAACCGGGGCTCTATCGGTTCACCCCTCCACTTT.

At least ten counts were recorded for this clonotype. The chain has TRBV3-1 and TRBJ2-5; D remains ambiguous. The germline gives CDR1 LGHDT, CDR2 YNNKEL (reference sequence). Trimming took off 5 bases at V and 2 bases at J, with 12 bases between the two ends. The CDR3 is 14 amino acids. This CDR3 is CASSSQKIQETQYF. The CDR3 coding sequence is TGTGCCAGCAGCTCGCAGAAGATACAAGAGACCCAGTACTTC.

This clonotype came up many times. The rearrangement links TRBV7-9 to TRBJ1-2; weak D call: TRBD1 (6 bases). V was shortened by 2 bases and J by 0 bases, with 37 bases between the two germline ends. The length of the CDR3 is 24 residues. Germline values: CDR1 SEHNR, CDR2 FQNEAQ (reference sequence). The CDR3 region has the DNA TGTGCCAGCAGCTTATGGGTCCCCCGTAGCTTAATCTCCGTAATGGACAGCTCTAACTATGGCTACACCTTC. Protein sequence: CASSLWVPRSLISVMDSSNYGYTF. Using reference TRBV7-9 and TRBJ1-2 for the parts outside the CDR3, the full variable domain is DTGVSQNPRHKITKRGQNVTFRCDPISEHNRLYWYRQTLGQGPEFLTYFQNEAQLEKSRLLSDRFSAERPKGSFSTLEIQRTEQGDSAMYLCASSLWVPRSLISVMDSSNYGYTFGSGTRLTVV.

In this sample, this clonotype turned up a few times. The CDR3 here is CSVAPRQSNTEAFF. CDR3 DNA: TGCAGCGTGGCCCCGCGACAGTCGAACACTGAAGCTTTCTTT. The chain uses TRBV29-1 and TRBJ1-1; a weak D match, TRBD1 (5 bases). Trimming stripped 6 bases from V and 1 base from J, with 15 bases between. The CDR3 spans 14 residues. The germline V gene has CDR1 SQVTM and CDR2 ANQGSEA. Based on the CDR3 plus reference TRBV29-1 and TRBJ1-1, the full variable domain is SAVISQKPSRDICQRGTSLTIQCQVDSQVTMMFWYRQQPGQSLTLIATANQGSEATYESGFVIDKFPISRPNLTFSTLTVSNMSPEDSSIYLCSVAPRQSNTEAFFGQGTRLTVV.

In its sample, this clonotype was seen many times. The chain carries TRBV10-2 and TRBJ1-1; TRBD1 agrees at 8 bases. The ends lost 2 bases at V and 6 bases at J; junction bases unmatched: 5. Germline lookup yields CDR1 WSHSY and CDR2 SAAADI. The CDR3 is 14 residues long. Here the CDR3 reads CASSEGTGPPEAFF. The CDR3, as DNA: TGCGCCAGCAGTGAGGGGACAGGACCTCCTGAAGCTTTCTTT.

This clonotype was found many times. The CDR3 coding sequence is TGCGCCAGCATGGAGTCCTCAAATCATCCAGATACGCAGTATTTT. This sequence encodes CASMESSNHPDTQYF. The chain uses TRBV10-1 and TRBJ2-3, with D hard to call. Trimming took 7 bases from V and 4 from J, leaving 18 bases between them. The CDR3 loop spans 15 amino acids. Germline CDR1 is WNHNN and CDR2 is SYGVQD (reference sequence).

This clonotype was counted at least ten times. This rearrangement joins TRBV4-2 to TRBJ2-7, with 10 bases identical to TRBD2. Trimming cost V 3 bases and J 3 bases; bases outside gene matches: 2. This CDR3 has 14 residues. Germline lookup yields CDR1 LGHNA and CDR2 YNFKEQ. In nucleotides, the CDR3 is TGTGCCAGCAGCCAGGAGCGGGGGGGCTACGAGCAGTACTTC. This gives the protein CASSQERGGYEQYF.

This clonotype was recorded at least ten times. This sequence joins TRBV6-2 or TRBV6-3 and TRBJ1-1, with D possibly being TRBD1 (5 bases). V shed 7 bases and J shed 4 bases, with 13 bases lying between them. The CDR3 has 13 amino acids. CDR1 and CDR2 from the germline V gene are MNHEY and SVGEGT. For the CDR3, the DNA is TGTGCCAGCACCACGGGGGAGGGCACTGAAGCTTTCTTT. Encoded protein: CASTTGEGTEAFF.

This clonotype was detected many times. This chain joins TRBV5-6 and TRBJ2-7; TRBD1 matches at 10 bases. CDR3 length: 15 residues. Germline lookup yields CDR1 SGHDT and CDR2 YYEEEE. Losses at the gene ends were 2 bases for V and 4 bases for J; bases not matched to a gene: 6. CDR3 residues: CASSFTGTGAYEQYF. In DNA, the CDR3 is TGTGCCAGCAGCTTCACCGGGACAGGGGCGTACGAGCAGTACTTC.

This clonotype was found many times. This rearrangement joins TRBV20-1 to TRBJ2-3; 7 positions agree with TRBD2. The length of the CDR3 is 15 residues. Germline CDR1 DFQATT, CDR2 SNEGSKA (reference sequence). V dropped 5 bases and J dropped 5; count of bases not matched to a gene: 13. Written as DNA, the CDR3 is TGCAGTGCTGTCTCCTCAGCGGGATTCCTAGATACGCAGTATTTT. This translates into CSAVSSAGFLDTQYF.

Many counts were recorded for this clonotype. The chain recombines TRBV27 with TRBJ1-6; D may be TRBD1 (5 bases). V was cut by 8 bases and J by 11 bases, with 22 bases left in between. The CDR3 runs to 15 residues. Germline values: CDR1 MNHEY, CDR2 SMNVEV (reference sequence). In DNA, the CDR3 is TGTGCCAGCCTCACCCGGGGCAGCTTCGTAGCACCCCTCCACTTT. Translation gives CASLTRGSFVAPLHF.

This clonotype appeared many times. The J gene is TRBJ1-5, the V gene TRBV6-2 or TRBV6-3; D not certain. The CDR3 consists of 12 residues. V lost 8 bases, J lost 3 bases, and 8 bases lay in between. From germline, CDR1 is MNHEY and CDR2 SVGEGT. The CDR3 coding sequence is TGTGCCAGCGGCCTTTCCAATCAGCCCCAGCATTTT. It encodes CASGLSNQPQHF.

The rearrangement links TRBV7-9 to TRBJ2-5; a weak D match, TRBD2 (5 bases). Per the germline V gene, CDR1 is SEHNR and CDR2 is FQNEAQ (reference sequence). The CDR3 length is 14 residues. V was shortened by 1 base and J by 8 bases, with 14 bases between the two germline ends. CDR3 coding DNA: TGTGCCAGCAGCTTAGTTGCGGACTCAGTCACCCAGTACTTC. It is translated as CASSLVADSVTQYF.

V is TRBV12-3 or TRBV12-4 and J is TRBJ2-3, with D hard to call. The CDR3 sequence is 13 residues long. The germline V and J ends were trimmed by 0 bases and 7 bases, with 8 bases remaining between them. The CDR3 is CASSLARIHTQYF. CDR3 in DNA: TGTGCCAGCAGTTTAGCTAGGATCCATACGCAGTATTTT.

The CDR3 DNA is TGTGCCAGCAGCGCGAGTAACAGACGCCTATACGAGCAGTACTTC. It yields the protein CASSASNRRLYEQYF. V gene TRBV7-2 combines with J gene TRBJ2-7, with D unclear. The V and J ends lost 5 bases and 4 bases respectively, with 18 bases between them. From germline, CDR1 is SGHTA and CDR2 FQGNSA. The CDR3 runs to 15 residues.

The CDR3 DNA sequence: TGTGCCAGCAGCCAAGACTGGAAATTCGACACTGAAGCTTTCTTT. This codes for CASSQDWKFDTEAFF. This chain uses TRBV4-2 with TRBJ1-1, with no clear D. The CDR3 totals 15 residues. Trimming pared 0 bases from V and 3 bases from J, leaving 11 bases between. The germline gives CDR1 LGHNA, CDR2 YNFKEQ.

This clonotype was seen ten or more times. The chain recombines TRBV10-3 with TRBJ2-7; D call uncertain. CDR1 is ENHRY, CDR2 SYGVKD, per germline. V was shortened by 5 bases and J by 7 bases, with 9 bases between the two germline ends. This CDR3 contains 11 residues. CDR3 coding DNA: TGTGCCATCAGTTTAACCGGGGAGCAGTACTTC. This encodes CAISLTGEQYF.

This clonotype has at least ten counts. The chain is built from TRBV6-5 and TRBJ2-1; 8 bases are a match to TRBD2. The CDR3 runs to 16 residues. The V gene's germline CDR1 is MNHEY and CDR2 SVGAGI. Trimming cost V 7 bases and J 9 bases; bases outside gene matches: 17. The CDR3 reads CASTYRGSGILAEQFF. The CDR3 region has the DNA TGTGCCAGCACATATCGGGGTAGCGGGATCCTGGCTGAGCAGTTCTTC.

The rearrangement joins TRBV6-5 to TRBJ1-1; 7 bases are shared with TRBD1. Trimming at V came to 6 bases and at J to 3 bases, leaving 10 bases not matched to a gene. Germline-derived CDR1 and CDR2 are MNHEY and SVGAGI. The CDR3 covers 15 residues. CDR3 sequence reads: CASSFQGGADTEAFF. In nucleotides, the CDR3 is TGTGCCAGCAGCTTCCAAGGGGGCGCGGACACTGAAGCTTTCTTT.

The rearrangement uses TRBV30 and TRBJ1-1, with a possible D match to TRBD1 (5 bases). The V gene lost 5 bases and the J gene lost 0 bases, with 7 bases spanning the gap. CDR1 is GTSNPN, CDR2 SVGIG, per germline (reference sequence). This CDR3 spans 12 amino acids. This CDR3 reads CAWDSMNTEAFF. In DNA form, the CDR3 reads TGTGCCTGGGACAGTATGAACACTGAAGCTTTCTTT.